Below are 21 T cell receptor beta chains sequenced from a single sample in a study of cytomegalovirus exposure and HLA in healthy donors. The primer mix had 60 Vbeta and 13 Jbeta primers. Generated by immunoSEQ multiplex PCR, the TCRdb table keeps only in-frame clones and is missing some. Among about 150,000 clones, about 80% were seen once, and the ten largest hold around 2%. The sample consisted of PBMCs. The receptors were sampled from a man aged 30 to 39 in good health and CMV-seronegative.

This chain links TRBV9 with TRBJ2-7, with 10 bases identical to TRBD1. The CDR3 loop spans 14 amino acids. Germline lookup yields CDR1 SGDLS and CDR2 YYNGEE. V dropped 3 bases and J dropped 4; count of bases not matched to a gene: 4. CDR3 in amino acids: CASSGRQGAYEQYF. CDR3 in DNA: TGTGCCAGCAGCGGACGACAGGGGGCGTACGAGCAGTACTTC.

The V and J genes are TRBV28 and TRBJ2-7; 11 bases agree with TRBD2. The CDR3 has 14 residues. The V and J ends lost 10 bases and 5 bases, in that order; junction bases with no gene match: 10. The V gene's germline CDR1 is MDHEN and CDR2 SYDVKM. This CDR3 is CATLRLAGRNEQYF. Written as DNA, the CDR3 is TGTGCCACCCTTCGACTAGCGGGACGCAACGAGCAGTACTTC. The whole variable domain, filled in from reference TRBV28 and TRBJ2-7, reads DVKVTQSSRYLVKRTGEKVFLECVQDMDHENMFWYRQDPGLGLRLIYFSYDVKMKEKGDIPEGYSVSREKKERFSLILESASTNQTSMYLCATLRLAGRNEQYFGPGTRLTVT.

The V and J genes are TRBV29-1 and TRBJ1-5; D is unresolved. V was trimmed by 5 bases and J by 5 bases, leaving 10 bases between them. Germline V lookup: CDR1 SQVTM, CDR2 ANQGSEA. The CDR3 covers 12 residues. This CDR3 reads CSVREGDQPQHF. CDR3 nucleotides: TGCAGCGTTCGGGAGGGAGATCAGCCCCAGCATTTT.

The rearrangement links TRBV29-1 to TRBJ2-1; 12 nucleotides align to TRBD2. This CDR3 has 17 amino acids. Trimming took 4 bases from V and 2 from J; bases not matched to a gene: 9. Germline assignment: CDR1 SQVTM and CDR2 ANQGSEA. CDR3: CSVVWLAGGGTYNEQFF. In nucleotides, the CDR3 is TGCAGCGTTGTGTGGCTAGCGGGAGGGGGGACCTACAATGAGCAGTTCTTC.

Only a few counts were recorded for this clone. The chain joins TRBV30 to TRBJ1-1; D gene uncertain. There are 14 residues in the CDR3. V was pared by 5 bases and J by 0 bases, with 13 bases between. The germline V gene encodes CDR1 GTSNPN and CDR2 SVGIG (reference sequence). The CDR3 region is CAWSGVLVNTEAFF. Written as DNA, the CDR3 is TGTGCCTGGTCGGGAGTGTTAGTGAACACTGAAGCTTTCTTT.

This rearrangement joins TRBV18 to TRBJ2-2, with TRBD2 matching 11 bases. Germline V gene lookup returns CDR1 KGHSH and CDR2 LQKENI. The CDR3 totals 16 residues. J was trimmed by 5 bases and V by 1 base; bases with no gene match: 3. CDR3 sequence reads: CASSPLTSGATGELFF. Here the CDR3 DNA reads TGTGCCAGCTCACCACTGACTAGCGGGGCAACCGGGGAGCTGTTTTTT. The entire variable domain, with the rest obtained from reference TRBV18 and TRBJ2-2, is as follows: NAGVMQNPRHLVRRRGQEARLRCSPMKGHSHVYWYRQLPEEGLKFMVYLQKENIIDESGMPKERFSAEFPKEGPSILRIQQVVRGDSAAYFCASSPLTSGATGELFFGEGSRLTVL.

CDR3 region: CASSQGVGGTLAKNIQYF. In nucleotides, the CDR3 is TGCGCCAGCAGCCAAGGGGTCGGAGGGACTTTAGCCAAAAACATTCAGTACTTC. V gene TRBV4-1 combines with J gene TRBJ2-4, with D possibly TRBD2 on 6 matching bases. CDR1 is MGHRA, CDR2 YSYEKL, per germline. Deletions cut 1 base from V and 0 bases from J, with 16 bases between. This CDR3 has 18 amino acids.

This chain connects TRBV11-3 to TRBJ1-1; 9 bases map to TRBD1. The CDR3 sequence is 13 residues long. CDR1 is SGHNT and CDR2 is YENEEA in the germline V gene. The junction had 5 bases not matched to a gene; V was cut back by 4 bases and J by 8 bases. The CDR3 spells CASSSITGGEAFF. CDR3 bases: TGTGCCAGCAGCTCTATCACAGGGGGCGAAGCTTTCTTT.

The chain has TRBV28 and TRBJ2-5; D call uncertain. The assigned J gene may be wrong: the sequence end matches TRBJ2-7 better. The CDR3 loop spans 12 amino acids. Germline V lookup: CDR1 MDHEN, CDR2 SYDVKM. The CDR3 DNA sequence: TGTGCCAGCAGTTTACTTCCCTACGAGCAGTACTTC. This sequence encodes CASSLLPYEQYF.

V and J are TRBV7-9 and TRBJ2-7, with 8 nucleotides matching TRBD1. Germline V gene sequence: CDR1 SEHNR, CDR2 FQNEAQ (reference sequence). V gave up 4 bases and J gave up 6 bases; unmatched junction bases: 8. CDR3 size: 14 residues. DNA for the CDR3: TGTGCCAGCAGCTCGCCGACAGGGGCCTCCGAGCAGTACTTC. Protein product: CASSSPTGASEQYF.

CDR3 sequence reads: CASSPQETGANVLTF. As DNA, the CDR3 is TGTGCCAGCTCACCCCAGGAAACTGGGGCCAACGTCCTGACTTTC. This chain uses TRBV18 with TRBJ2-6; no firm D call. V was cut by 3 bases and J by 2 bases, with 8 bases left in between. The V gene's germline CDR1 is KGHSH and CDR2 LQKENI. The CDR3 is 15 residues long.

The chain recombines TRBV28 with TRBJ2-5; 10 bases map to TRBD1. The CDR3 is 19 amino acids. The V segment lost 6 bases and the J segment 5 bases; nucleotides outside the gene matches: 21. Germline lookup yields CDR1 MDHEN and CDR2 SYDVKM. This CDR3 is CASSHRDRGFSLGHETQYF. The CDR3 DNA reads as TGTGCCAGCAGCCACCGGGACAGGGGATTTAGTTTGGGCCATGAGACCCAGTACTTC.

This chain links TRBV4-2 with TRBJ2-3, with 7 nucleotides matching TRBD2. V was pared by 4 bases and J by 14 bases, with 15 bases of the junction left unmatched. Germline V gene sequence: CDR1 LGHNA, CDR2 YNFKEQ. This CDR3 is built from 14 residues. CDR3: CASSRVGEGRTPYF. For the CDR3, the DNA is TGTGCCAGCAGCCGGGTGGGGGAGGGCCGGACCCCGTATTTT.

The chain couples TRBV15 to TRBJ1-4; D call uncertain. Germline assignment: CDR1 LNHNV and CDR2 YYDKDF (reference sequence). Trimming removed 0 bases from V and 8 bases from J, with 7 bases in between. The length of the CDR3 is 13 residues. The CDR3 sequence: CATSRETREKLFF. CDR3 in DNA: TGTGCCACCAGCAGAGAAACGCGCGAAAAACTGTTTTTT.

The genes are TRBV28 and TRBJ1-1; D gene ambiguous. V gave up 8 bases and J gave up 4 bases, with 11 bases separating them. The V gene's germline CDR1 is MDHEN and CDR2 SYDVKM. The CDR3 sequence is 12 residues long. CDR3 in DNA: TGTGCCAGCTCCGGAGTGGGCACTGAAGCTTTCTTT. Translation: CASSGVGTEAFF.

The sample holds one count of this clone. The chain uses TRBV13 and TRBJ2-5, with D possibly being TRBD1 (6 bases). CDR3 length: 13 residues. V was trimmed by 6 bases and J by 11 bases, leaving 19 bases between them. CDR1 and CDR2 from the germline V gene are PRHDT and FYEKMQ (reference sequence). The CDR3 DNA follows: TGTGCCAGCAGTCGAATCGATTACAGGGAGCAGTACTTC. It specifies CASSRIDYREQYF.

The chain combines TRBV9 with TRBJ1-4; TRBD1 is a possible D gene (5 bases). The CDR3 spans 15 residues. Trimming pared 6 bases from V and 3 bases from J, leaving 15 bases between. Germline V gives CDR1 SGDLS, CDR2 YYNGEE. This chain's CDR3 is CASTLRRGSNEKLFF. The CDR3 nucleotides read TGTGCCAGCACCCTTCGGAGGGGTTCTAATGAAAAACTGTTTTTT. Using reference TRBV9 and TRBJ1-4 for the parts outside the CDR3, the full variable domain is DSGVTQTPKHLITATGQRVTLRCSPRSGDLSVYWYQQSLDQGLQFLIQYYNGEERAKGNILERFSAQQFPDLHSELNLSSLELGDSALYFCASTLRRGSNEKLFFGSGTQLSVL.

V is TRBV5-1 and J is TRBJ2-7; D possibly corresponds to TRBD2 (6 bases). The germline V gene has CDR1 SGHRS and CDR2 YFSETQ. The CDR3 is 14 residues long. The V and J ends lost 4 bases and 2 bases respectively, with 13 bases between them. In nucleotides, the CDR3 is TGCGCCAGCAGCCCGGGACTCCGAACCTACGAGCAGTACTTC. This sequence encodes CASSPGLRTYEQYF.

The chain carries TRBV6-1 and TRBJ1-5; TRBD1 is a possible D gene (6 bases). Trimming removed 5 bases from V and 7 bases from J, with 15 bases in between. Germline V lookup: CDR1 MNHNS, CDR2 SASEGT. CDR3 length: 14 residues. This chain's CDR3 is CASSFSGARQPQHF. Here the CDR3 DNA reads TGTGCCAGCAGTTTCTCAGGGGCGAGGCAGCCCCAGCATTTT.

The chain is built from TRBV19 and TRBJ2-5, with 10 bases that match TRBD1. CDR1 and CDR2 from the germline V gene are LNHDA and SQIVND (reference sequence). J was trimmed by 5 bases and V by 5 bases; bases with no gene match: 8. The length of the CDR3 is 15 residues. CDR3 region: CASSPRQGAFETQYF. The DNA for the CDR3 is TGTGCCAGTAGTCCGCGACAGGGGGCTTTTGAGACCCAGTACTTC.

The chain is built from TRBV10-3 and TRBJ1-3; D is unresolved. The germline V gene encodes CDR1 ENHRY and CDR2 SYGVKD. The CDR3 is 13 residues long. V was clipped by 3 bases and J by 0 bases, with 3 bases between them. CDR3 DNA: TGTGCCATCAGTGACAGCTCTGGAAACACCATATATTTT. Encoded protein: CAISDSSGNTIYF.